This record covers a single T cell receptor beta chain. cDNA came from approximately 0.5 to 1 ug RNA primed by random hexamers. MiXCR, run by TCRdb on the immunoSEQ multiplex PCR reads, gives a single entry per CDR3 protein. The sample has about 80,000 distinct CDR3 sequences; 95% to 96% are singletons. Germline CDR1 LGHNA, CDR2 YSLEER. CDR3 length: 15 amino acids. Trimming at V came to 0 bases and at J to 5 bases, leaving 4 bases not matched to a gene. The source of the sample is a study of CD8 T cells in Susac syndrome. The sequenced sample consisted of CD8+ T cells from PBMCs. The genes are TRBV4-3 and TRBJ2-5, with TRBD1 identical over 9 bases. This receptor was identified in a human donor with Susac syndrome. The CDR3, as DNA: TGCGCCAGCAGCCAAGATACAGGGGGCTACGAGACCCAGTACTTC. Translating it yields CASSQDTGGYETQYF.